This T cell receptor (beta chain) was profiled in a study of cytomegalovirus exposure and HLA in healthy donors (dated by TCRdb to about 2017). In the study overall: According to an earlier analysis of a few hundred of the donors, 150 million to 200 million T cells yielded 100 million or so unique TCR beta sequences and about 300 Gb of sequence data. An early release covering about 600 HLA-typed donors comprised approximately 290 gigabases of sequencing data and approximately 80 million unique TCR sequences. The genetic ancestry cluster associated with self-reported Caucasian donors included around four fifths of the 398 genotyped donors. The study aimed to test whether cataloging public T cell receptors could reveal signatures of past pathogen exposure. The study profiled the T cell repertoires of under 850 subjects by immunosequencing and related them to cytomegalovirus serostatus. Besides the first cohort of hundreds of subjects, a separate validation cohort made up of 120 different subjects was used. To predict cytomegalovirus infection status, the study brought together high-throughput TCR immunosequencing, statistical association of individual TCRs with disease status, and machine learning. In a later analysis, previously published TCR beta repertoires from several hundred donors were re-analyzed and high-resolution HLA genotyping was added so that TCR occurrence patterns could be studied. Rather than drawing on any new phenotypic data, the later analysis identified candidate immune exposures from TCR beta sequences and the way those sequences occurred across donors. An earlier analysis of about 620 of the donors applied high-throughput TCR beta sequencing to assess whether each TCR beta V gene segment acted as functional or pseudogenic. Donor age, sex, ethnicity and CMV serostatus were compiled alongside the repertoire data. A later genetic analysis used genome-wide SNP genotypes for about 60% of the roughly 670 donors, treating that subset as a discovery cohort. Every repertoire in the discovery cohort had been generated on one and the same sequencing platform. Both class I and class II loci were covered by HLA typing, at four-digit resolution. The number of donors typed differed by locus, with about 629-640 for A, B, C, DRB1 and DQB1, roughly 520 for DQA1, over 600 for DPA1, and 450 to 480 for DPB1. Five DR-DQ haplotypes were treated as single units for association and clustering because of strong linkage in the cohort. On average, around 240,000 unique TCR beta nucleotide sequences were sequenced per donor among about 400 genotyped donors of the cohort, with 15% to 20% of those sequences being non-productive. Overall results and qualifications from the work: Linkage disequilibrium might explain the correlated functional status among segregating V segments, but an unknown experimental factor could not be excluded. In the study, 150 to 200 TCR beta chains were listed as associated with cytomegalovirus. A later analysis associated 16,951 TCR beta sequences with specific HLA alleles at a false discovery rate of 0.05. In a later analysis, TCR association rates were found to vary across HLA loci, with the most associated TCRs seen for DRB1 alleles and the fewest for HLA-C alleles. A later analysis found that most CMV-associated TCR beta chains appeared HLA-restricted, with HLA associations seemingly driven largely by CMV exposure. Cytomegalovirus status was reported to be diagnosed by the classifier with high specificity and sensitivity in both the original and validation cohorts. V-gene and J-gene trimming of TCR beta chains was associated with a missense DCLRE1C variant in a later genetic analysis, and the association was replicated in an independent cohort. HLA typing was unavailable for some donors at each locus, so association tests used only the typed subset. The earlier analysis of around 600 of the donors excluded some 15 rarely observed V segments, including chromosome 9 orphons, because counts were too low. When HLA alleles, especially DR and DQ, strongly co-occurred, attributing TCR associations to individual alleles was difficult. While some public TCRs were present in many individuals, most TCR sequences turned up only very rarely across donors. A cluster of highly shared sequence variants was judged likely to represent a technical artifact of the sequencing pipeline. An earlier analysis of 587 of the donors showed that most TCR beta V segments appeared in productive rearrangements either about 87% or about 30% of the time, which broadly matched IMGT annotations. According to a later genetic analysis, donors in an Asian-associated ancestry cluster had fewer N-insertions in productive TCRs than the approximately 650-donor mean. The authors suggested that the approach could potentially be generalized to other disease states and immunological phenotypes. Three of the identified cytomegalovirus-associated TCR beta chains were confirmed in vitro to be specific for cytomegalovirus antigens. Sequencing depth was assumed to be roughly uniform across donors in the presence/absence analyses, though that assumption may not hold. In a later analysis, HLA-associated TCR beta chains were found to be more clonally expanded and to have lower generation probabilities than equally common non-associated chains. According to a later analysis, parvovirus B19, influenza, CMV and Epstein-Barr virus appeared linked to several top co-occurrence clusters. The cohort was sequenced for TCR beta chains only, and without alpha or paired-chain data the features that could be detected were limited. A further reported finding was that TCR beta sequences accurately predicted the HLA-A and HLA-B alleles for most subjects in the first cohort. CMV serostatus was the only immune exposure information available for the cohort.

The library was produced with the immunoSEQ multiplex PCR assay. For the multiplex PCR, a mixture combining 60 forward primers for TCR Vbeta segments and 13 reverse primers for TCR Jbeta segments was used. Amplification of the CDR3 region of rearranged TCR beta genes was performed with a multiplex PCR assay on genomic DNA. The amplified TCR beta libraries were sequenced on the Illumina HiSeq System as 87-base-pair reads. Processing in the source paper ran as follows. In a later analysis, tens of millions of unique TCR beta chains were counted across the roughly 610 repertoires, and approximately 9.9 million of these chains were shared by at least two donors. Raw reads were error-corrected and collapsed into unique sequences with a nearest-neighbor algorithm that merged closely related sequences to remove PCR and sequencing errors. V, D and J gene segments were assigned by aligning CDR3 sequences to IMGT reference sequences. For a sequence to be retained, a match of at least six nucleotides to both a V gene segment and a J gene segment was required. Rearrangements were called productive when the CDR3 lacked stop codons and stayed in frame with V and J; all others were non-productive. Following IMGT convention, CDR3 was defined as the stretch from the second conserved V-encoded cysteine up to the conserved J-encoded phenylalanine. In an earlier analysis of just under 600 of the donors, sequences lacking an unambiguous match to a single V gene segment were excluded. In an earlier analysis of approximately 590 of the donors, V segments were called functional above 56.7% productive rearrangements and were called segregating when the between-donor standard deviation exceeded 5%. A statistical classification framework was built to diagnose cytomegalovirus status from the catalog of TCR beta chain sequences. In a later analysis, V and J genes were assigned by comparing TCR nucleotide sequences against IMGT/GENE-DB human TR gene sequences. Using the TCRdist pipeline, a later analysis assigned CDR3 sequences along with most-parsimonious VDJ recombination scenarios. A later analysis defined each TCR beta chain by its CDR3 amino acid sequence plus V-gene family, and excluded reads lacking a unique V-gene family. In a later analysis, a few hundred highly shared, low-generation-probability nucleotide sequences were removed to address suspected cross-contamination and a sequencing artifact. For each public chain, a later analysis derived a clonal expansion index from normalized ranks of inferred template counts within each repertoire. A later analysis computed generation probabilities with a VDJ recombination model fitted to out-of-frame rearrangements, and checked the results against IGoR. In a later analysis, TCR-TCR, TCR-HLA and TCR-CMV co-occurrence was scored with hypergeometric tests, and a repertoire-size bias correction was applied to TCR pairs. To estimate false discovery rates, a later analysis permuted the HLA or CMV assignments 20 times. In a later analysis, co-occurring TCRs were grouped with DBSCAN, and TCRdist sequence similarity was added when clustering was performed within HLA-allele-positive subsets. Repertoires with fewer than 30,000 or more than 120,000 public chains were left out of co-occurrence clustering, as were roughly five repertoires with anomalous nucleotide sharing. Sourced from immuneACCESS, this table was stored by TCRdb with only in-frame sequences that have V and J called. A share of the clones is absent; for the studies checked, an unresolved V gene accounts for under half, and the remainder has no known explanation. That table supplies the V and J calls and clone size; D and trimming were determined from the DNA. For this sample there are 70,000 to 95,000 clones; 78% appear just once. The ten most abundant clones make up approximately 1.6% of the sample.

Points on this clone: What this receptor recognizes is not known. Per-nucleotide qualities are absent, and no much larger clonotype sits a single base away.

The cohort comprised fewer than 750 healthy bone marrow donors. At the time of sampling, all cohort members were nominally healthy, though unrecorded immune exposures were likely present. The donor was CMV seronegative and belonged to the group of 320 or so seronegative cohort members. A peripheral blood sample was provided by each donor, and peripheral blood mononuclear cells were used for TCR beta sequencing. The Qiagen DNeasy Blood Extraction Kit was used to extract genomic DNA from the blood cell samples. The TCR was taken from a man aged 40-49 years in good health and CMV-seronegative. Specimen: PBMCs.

The CDR3 protein sequence reads: CASSGGQFNQPQHF. The nucleotide sequence is TGTGCCAGCAGCGGCGGACAGTTCAATCAGCCCCAGCATTTT. The chain is made from TRBV9 and TRBJ1-5; a tentative D call is TRBD1 (6 bases match). V drops 3 bases and J drops 3 bases, leaving 10 bases in between. The CDR1 and CDR2 encoded by the germline V gene are SGDLS and YYNGEE. From the cysteine up to the phenylalanine, the CDR3 has a length of 14 residues. Only the CDR3 DNA stays, 42 bases, in frame from base 1.